A selection of T cell receptor beta chains follows, all from one sample in a study of OX40 agonist ivuxolimab in advanced cancers. TCRdb keeps only in-frame clones here, not all; method: immunoSEQ multiplex PCR. The sample includes tens of thousands of clones, about 86% of them seen just once. The specimen was CD4+ or CD8+ T cells sorted from blood, collected in a trial of the OX40 agonist ivuxolimab. These receptors all come from an adult with an advanced solid tumor such as melanoma, head and neck, liver or kidney cancer. Each CDR3 is given with its conserved first and last residue. A D gene is named only where the DNA matches it firmly. Clone size is not always given. Where it is, it says once, few, many or a class for expanded clones.

>TRBD1|TRBJ1-6|NA|TRBV27
TGTGCCAGCAGTTTAGGAAGGGGGCGTAAATCACCCCTCCACTTT
CASSLGRGRKSPLHF
>TRBD2|TRBJ2-7|NA|TRBV7-2
TGTGCCAGCAGCCCAAGTAACGTAGCGGGCGTCTCCTACGAGCAGTACTTC
CASSPSNVAGVSYEQYF
>NA|TRBJ2-7|NA|TRBV11-1
TGTGCCAGCAGCCAGTCAGGGGTTCCAGCCTACGAGCAGTACTTC
CASSQSGVPAYEQYF
>NA|TRBJ1-5|NA|TRBV27
TGTGCCAGCAGTCTCCAGGGTAGCAATCAGCCCCAGCATTTT
CASSLQGSNQPQHF
>NA|TRBJ1-6|NA|TRBV18
TGTGCCAGCTCACCTGGGTTGGAGTATAATTCACCCCTCCACTTT
CASSPGLEYNSPLHF
>NA|TRBJ1-6|NA|TRBV2
TGTGCCAGCAGAGAGGACAGAAACTCCTATAATTCACCCCTCCACTTT
CASREDRNSYNSPLHF
>NA|TRBJ2-1|NA|TRBV6-1
TGTGCCAGCAGTGAAGAAGGACGGGGGGCCCTAAATGAGCAGTTCTTC
CASSEEGRGALNEQFF
>NA|TRBJ1-5|NA|TRBV2
TGTGCCAGCAGGGGCGCCAATCAGCCCCAGCATTTT
CASRGANQPQHF
>NA|TRBJ2-7|once|TRBV5-6
TGTGCCAGCAGCCCCGAAGGGGGGAACTCCTACGAGCAGTACTTC
CASSPEGGNSYEQYF
>NA|TRBJ2-7|few|TRBV29-1
TGCAGCGTTGTGGGGGTCAATCACGAGCAGTACTTC
CSVVGVNHEQYF
>NA|TRBJ1-5|NA|TRBV7-8
TGTGCCAGCAGCTTAGGGGGGGGTGGTCAGCCCCAGCATTTT
CASSLGGGGQPQHF
>TRBD1|TRBJ2-7|once|TRBV6-1
TGTGCCAGCAGTGGCCGGACAGGGAAACAACACTACGAGCAGTACTTC
CASSGRTGKQHYEQYF
>NA|TRBJ1-2|NA|TRBV11-2
TGTGCCAGCAGCTTATCCCAGACCCCCTCTGGCTACACCTTC
CASSLSQTPSGYTF
>NA|TRBJ1-5|once|TRBV6-5
TGTGCCAGCAGAGACAGCTCCAATCAGCCCCAGCATTTT
CASRDSSNQPQHF
>TRBD1|TRBJ1-1|NA|TRBV6-6
TGTGCCAGCAGTTCCCACGGACAGGTTGAAGCTTTCTTT
CASSSHGQVEAFF
>TRBD2|TRBJ2-1|NA|TRBV10-1
TGCGCCAGCAGTGGCCCCGGACTAGCGGGGCTCAATGAGCAGTTCTTC
CASSGPGLAGLNEQFF
>NA|TRBJ2-5|NA|TRBV19
TGTGCCAGTAGTATGGTGGGGGCGGAGACCCAGTACTTC
CASSMVGAETQYF
>NA|TRBJ1-1|NA|TRBV7-2
TGTGCCAGCAGCTTAGCACCAGGGTTGAACACTGAAGCTTTCTTT
CASSLAPGLNTEAFF
>NA|TRBJ1-1|NA|TRBV30
TGTGTCTGGAAGGGGAAGTGGACTGACACTGAAGCTTTCTTT
CVWKGKWTDTEAFF
>NA|TRBJ1-1|NA|TRBV14
TGTGCCAGCAGCCCTTTGACGGGCAGGACGAACACTGAAGCTTTCTTT
CASSPLTGRTNTEAFF
>NA|TRBJ1-2|NA|TRBV2
TGTGCCAGCAGGCACTATACAGGGAACTATGGCTACACCTTC
CASRHYTGNYGYTF
>NA|TRBJ2-3|NA|TRBV5-1
TGCGCCAGCCGCCCGACACCCAGCACAGATACGCAGTATTTT
CASRPTPSTDTQYF
>NA|TRBJ2-7|once|TRBV2
TGTGCCAGCAGTGAAGGACGGGGTCCCCTTTACGAGCAGTACTTC
CASSEGRGPLYEQYF
>TRBD1|TRBJ2-7|NA|TRBV4-1
TGCGCCAGCAGCAAACGGACAGGAACTATCTACGAGCAGTACTTC
CASSKRTGTIYEQYF
>TRBD2|TRBJ2-3|NA|TRBV29-1
TGCAGCGTTGGATGGGGGGGGGTCTGGACAGATACGCAGTATTTT
CSVGWGGVWTDTQYF
>TRBD1|TRBJ1-1|once|TRBV11-3
TGTGCCAGCAGCTTTGGACAGGGGGCGAACACTGAAGCTTTCTTT
CASSFGQGANTEAFF
>TRBD1|TRBJ2-5|NA|TRBV4-2
TGTGCCAGCAGCCAAGTCCACTCAGGGGCACAGGGGGAGACCCAGTACTTC
CASSQVHSGAQGETQYF
>NA|TRBJ1-3|NA|TRBV6-5
TGTGCCAGCAGTTACTCGCAGGCCAACTCTGGAAACACCATATATTTT
CASSYSQANSGNTIYF
>NA|TRBJ1-3|NA|TRBV5-5
TGTGCCAGCAGCCTTGAACCGCAGAGCTCTGGAAACACCATATATTTT
CASSLEPQSSGNTIYF
>NA|TRBJ2-5|NA|TRBV7-7
TGTGCTAGCGGCCAAACTATCATGGAGACCCAGTACTTC
CASGQTIMETQYF
>TRBD1|TRBJ1-6|NA|TRBV10-2
TGCGCCAGCAGGCGGACAGGGAGCTCCTATAATTCACCCCTCCACTTT
CASRRTGSSYNSPLHF
>NA|TRBJ1-6|NA|TRBV5-8
TGTGCCAGCACCGGCGAGAGAAATTCACCCCTCCACTTT
CASTGERNSPLHF
>NA|TRBJ1-2|NA|TRBV19
TGTGCCAGTACAGGGGCCGTCTATGGCTACACCTTC
CASTGAVYGYTF
>TRBD1|TRBJ1-2|few|TRBV7-9
TGTGCCAGCAGCCCTCCGGACAGGGCCATATATGGCTACACCTTC
CASSPPDRAIYGYTF
>NA|TRBJ1-2|once|TRBV7-3
TGTGCCAGCAGCGTTGGACAGTCCTTGAATGGCTACACCTTC
CASSVGQSLNGYTF
>NA|TRBJ2-2|NA|TRBV6-5
TGTGCCAGCAGTTACTCGGCTGTTGGTGGGACCGGGGAGCTGTTTTTT
CASSYSAVGGTGELFF
>NA|TRBJ2-1|NA|TRBV6-5
TGTGCCAGCAGGGGCAGGGGAGAGCAGTTCTTC
CASRGRGEQFF
>NA|TRBJ1-6|few|TRBV6-5
TGTGCCAGCAGTGCTAGGGTACAGCCTACTCAGACCCTCCACTTT
CASSARVQPTQTLHF
>NA|TRBJ2-3|NA|TRBV7-6
TGTGCCAGCAGCTTAGGGTGGGGGTCTAGCACAGATACGCAGTATTTT
CASSLGWGSSTDTQYF
>NA|TRBJ2-3|NA|TRBV7-2
TGTGCCAGCAGCTTACAGGGGGGGCCGGGGACAGATACGCAGTATTTT
CASSLQGGPGTDTQYF
>TRBD1|TRBJ2-7|NA|TRBV29-1
TGCAGCGTTGGATCGTTGGCAGGGGGTGGCAACGAGCAGTACTTC
CSVGSLAGGGNEQYF
>TRBD2|TRBJ2-3|NA|TRBV18
TGTGCCAGCTCACCACCAGGATCGGGGGGGAGCACAGATACGCAGTATTTT
CASSPPGSGGSTDTQYF
>NA|TRBJ2-1|few|TRBV5-4
TGTGCCAGCAGCTTGGAGACCTACAATGAGCAGTTCTTC
CASSLETYNEQFF
>NA|TRBJ2-7|NA|TRBV9
TGTGCCAGCAGCCCTGGACGGGCTCGCGAGCAGTACTTC
CASSPGRAREQYF
>TRBD2|TRBJ2-7|NA|TRBV19
TGTGCCAGTAGTCCCCGGGGGGGAGGAAAATCTTCCTACGAGCAGTACTTC
CASSPRGGGKSSYEQYF
>TRBD1|TRBJ2-3|NA|TRBV18
TGTGCCAGCTCACCGGGACAGGGGAAAACAGATACGCAGTATTTT
CASSPGQGKTDTQYF
>NA|TRBJ1-3|NA|TRBV4-1
TGCGCCAGCAGCCAAGGAGCGGCAACCTCTGGAAACACCATATATTTT
CASSQGAATSGNTIYF
>NA|TRBJ1-2|NA|TRBV5-1
TGCGCCAGCGGCACCGGGGGTGGTTATGGCTACACCTTC
CASGTGGGYGYTF
>TRBD1|TRBJ1-1|once|TRBV29-1
TGCAGCGTTGATGGAGGGACAGGCAGCCCGAGAGGCACTGAAGCTTTCTTT
CSVDGGTGSPRGTEAFF
>NA|TRBJ2-6|NA|TRBV5-6
TGTGCCAGCAGTCAGGAGTTAAGCTCTGGGGCCAACGTCCTGACTTTC
CASSQELSSGANVLTF
>TRBD1|TRBJ2-4|NA|TRBV10-1
TGCGCCAGCAGTAAGACCGGGACAGAAAACATTCAGTACTTC
CASSKTGTENIQYF
>TRBD1|TRBJ1-2|NA|TRBV28
TGTGCCAGCAGTTGGGTGTACGGAAAACCGACAGGGGGCTCTGAAGGCTACACCTTC
CASSWVYGKPTGGSEGYTF
>NA|TRBJ1-2|NA|TRBV19
TGTGCCAGTAGTATATTAAGATTCTCTGGCTACACCTTC
CASSILRFSGYTF
>NA|TRBJ2-1|NA|TRBV5-1
TGCGCCAGCAGCCCGGGGGACAATGAGCAGTTCTTC
CASSPGDNEQFF